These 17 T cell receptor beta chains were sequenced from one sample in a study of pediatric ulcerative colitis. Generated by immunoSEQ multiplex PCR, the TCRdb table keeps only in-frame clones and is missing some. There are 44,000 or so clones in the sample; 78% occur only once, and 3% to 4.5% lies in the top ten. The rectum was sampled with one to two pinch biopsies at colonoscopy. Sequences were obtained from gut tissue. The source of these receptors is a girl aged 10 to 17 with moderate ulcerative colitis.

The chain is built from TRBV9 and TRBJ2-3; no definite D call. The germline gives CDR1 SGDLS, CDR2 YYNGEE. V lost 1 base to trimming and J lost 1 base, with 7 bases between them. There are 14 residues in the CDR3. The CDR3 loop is CASSVRRRTDTQYF. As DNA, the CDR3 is TGTGCCAGCAGCGTAAGGCGTCGCACAGATACGCAGTATTTT.

CDR3 in amino acids: CASSWTLPSAEAFF. DNA of the CDR3: TGTGCCAGCAGTTGGACATTACCGTCCGCTGAAGCTTTCTTT. The chain has TRBV7-2 and TRBJ1-1; maybe TRBD1 (5 bases). Germline loops: CDR1 SGHTA, CDR2 FQGNSA. V was pared by 6 bases and J by 6 bases, with 17 bases between. The length of the CDR3 is 14 residues.

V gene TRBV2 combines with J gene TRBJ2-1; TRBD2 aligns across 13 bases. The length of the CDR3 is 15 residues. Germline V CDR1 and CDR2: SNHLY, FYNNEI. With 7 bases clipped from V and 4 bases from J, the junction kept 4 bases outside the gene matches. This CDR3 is CASTRTSGSYNEQFF. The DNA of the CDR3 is TGTGCCAGCACCCGGACTAGCGGGAGTTACAATGAGCAGTTCTTC.

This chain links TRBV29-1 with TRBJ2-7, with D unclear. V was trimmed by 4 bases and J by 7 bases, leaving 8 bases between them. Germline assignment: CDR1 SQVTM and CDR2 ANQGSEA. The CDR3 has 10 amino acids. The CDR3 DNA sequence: TGCAGCGTTGTGGGGAAGGAGCAGTACTTC. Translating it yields CSVVGKEQYF.

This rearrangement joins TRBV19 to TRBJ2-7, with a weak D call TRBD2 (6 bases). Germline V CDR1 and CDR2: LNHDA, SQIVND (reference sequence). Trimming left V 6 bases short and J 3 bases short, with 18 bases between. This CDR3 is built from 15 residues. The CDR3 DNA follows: TGTGCCAGTAGAAGAGGAGGGAGTGAAGGCTACGAGCAGTACTTC. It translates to CASRRGGSEGYEQYF. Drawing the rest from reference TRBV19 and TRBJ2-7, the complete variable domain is DGGITQSPKYLFRKEGQNVTLSCEQNLNHDAMYWYRQDPGQGLRLIYYSQIVNDFQKGDIAEGYSVSREKKESFPLTVTSAQKNPTAFYLCASRRGGSEGYEQYFGPGTRLTVT.

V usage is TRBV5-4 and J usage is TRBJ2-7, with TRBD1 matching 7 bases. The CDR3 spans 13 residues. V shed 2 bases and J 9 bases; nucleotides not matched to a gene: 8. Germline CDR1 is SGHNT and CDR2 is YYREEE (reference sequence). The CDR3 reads CASSFEDRPRQYF. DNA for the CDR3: TGTGCCAGCAGCTTCGAGGACAGGCCTCGGCAGTACTTC.

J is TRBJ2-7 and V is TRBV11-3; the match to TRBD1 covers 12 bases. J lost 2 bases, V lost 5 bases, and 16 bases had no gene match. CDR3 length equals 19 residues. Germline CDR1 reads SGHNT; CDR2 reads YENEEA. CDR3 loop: CASSPGPGTGGHKAYEQYF. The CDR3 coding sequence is TGTGCCAGCAGCCCAGGTCCCGGGACAGGGGGCCATAAAGCCTACGAGCAGTACTTC.

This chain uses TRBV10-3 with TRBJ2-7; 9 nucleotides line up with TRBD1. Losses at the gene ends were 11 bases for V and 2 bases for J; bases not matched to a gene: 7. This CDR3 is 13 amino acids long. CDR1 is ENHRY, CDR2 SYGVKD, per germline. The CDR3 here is CAVRDRGAYEQYF. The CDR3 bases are TGTGCCGTCCGCGACAGGGGGGCCTACGAGCAGTACTTC.

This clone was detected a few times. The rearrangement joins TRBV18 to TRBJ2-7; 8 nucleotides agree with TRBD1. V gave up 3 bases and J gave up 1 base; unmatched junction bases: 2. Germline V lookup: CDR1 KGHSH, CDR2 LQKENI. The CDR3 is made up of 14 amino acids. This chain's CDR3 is CASSPRTGSYEQYF. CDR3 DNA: TGTGCCAGCTCACCCCGGACAGGGTCCTACGAGCAGTACTTC.

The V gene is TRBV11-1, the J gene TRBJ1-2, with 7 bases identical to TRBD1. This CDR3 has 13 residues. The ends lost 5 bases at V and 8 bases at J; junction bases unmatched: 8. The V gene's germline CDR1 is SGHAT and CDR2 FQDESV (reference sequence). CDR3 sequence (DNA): TGTGCCAGCAGCCTCGGGACAGTAAGCGGCTACACCTTC. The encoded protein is CASSLGTVSGYTF.

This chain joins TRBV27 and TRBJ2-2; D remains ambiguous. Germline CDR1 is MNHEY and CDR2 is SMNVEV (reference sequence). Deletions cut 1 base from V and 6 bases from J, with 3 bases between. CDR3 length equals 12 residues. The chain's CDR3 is CASSLYSGELFF. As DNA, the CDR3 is TGTGCCAGCAGTTTATATTCCGGGGAGCTGTTTTTT.

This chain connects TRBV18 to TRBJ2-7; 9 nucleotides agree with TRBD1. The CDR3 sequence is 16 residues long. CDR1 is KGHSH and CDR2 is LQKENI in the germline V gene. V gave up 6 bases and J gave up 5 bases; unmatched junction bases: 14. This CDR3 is CASSISPGQGTHEQYF. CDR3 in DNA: TGTGCCAGCTCTATTAGTCCGGGACAGGGTACCCACGAGCAGTACTTC.

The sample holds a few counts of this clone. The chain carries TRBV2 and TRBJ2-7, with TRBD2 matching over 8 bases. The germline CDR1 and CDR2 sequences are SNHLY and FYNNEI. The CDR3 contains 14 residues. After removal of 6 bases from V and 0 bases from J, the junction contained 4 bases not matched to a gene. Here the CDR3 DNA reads TGTGCCAGCAGGGGCGGGAGGAGCTCCTACGAGCAGTACTTC. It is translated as CASRGGRSSYEQYF.

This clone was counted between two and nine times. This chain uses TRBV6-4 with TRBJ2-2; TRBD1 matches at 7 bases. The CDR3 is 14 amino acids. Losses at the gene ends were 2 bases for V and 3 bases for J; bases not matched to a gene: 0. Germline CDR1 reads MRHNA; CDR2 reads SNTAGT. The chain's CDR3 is CASSDGTDTGELFF. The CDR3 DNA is TGTGCCAGCAGTGACGGGACAGACACCGGGGAGCTGTTTTTT.

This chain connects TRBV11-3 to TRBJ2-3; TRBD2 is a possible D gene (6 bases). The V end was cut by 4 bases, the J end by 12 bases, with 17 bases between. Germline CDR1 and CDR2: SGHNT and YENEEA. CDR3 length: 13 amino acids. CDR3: CASSSVNGSPQYF. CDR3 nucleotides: TGTGCCAGCAGCTCCGTAAACGGGAGTCCTCAGTATTTT. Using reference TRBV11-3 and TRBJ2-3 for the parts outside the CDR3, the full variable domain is EAGVVQSPRYKIIEKKQPVAFWCNPISGHNTLYWYLQNLGQGPELLIRYENEEAVDDSQLPKDRFSAERLKGVDSTLKIQPAELGDSAVYLCASSSVNGSPQYFGPGTRLTVL.

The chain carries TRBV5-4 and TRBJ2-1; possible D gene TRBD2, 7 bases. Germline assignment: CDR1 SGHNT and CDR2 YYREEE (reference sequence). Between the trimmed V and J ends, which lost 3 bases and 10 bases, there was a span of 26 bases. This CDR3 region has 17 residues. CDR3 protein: CASSYPWSGGGAGEQFF. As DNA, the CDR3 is TGTGCCAGCAGCTATCCATGGTCCGGAGGGGGGGCCGGGGAGCAGTTCTTC.

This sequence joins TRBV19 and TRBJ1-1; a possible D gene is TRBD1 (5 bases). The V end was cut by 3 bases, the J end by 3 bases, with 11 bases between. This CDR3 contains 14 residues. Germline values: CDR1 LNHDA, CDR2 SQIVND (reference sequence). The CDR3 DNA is TGTGCCAGTAGTATCTCGGAGGGACACACTGAAGCTTTCTTT. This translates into CASSISEGHTEAFF.